In this sample, the clone carrying this T cell receptor (beta chain) turned up once. Its antigen is unknown. This entry comes from a study of beta chain features in type 1 diabetes. Whole-study findings and limits: Significant though moderate, a shortening of TCRB CDR3s appeared in all four CD4+ subsets of Type 1 diabetes patients.

Reverse transcription of all isolated RNA meant that expressed TCRB transcripts were sequenced. Profiling relied on immunoSEQ multiplex PCR, and the TCRdb table lists in-frame clones only, not all of them. The sample has around 250,000 clones; about 63% are singletons. Averaging around 120 mL, one heparinised blood draw was given by each donor. A CD45RO/CCR7/CD25/CD127/CD95/CD27 panel sorted naive, central memory, regulatory and stem cell-like memory CD4+ cells. The sequence was obtained from a man between 25 and 39 years old in good health. Sequenced sample: naive CD4+ T cells from blood.

As DNA, the CDR3 is TGTGCCTGGGCACAGGGGGAGGAGCAGTTCTTC. Translated: CAWAQGEEQFF. The chain combines TRBV30 with TRBJ2-1; TRBD1 matches 8 bases. J gave up 10 bases and V 5 bases, and 4 bases lay outside the gene matches. The CDR3 spans 11 residues. Germline V gene data show CDR1 as GTSNPN and CDR2 as SVGIG (reference sequence).